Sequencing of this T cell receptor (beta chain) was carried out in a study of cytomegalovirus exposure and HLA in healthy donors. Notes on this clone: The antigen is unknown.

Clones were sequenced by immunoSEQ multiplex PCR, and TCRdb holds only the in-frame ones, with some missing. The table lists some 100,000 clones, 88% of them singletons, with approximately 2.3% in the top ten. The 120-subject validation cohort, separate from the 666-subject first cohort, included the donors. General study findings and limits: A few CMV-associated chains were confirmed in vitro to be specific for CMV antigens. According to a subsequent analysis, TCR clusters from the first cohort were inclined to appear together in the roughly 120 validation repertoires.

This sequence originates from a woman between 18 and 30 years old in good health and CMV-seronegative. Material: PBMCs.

The CDR3 reads CAWSGTGMGAEAFF. The CDR3 DNA reads as TGTGCCTGGAGCGGTACAGGGATGGGAGCTGAAGCTTTCTTT. The chain joins TRBV30 to TRBJ1-1; D might be TRBD1 (6 bases). V was clipped by 3 bases and J by 6 bases, with 17 bases between them. This CDR3 spans 14 amino acids. Germline V gene data show CDR1 as GTSNPN and CDR2 as SVGIG (reference sequence).